This T cell receptor (beta chain) was obtained from a study of shared clonotypes between healthy human individuals. Whole-study context: CD4 naive and CD4 memory each took three plates per donor, while CD8 naive took two and CD8 memory one. General observations from the study: Clonotypes shared by all four donors outscored non-shared clonotypes in generation probability.

Healthy HIV-negative adults with no recent acute infections or vaccinations were recruited as donors. As concerns this clone: Its specificity is unknown.

CDR3 length: 16 residues. V was clipped by 8 bases and J by 7 bases, with 24 bases between them. Germline assignment: CDR1 SEHNR and CDR2 FQNEAQ (reference sequence). TCRdb's table, derived via immunoSEQ multiplex PCR, lists solely in-frame clones and lacks some. The table shows about 2 million clones, with roughly 94% occurring only once. This sequence joins TRBV7-9 and TRBJ2-1; D possibly corresponds to TRBD1 (5 bases). This receptor was identified in a man between 18 and 35 years old in good health. What was sequenced was naive CD4+ T cells sorted from blood. Subset: CD45RA+ positively selected. The CDR3 region is CASSGAVDSSPNEQFF. The CDR3 DNA reads TGTGCCAGCTCTGGGGCAGTCGACTCCAGTCCAAATGAGCAGTTCTTC.